The 29 T cell receptor beta chains presented below share a single source sample, sequenced in a study of blood T cells in healthy people across ages. For the second PCR, which ran for 7 to 11 cycles, a sample-barcoded 5' primer and a J-beta primer mix were used. MiXCR, applied by TCRdb to the 5' RACE reads, yields one record per CDR3 protein. The sample includes around 1.7 million distinct CDR3 sequences, 28% seen only once; the top ten take 7.7%. Source material: blood. All receptors come from a woman in her thirties in good health.

This clonotype was seen at least ten times. The chain is built from TRBV6-6 and TRBJ2-7, with unresolved D. CDR3 length: 12 residues. Trimming removed 0 bases from V and 4 bases from J, with 4 bases in between. CDR1 MNHNY and CDR2 SVGAGI come from the germline V gene (reference sequence). CDR3 sequence reads: CASSYSRYEQYF. The CDR3 region has the DNA TGTGCCAGCAGTTACTCGAGGTACGAGCAGTACTTC.

The chain combines TRBV7-9 with TRBJ2-5; D gene unclear. CDR1 SEHNR and CDR2 FQNEAQ come from the germline V gene (reference sequence). With 2 bases removed from V and 2 bases from J, the gap between germline ends came to 9 bases. This CDR3 contains 14 residues. The CDR3 protein is CASSLLRAQETQYF. CDR3 DNA: TGTGCCAGCAGCTTACTCCGAGCACAAGAGACCCAGTACTTC.

With respect to this clonotype: A much larger clone lies a single base off, so this may be a read error. This chain uses TRBV2 with TRBJ1-4; D remains ambiguous. This CDR3 contains 15 residues. Germline V gene lookup returns CDR1 SNHLY and CDR2 FYNNEI. V lost 4 bases to trimming and J lost 8 bases, with 17 bases between them. The CDR3 here is CASSGLFNRLEKLFF. In DNA form, the CDR3 reads TGTGCCAGCAGTGGATTGTTCAACCGATTAGAAAAACTGTTTTTT.

There are many counts of this clonotype. This chain joins TRBV7-3 and TRBJ2-1; TRBD2 aligns across 16 bases. The CDR3 has 17 amino acids. Germline V CDR1 and CDR2: SGHTA, FQGTGA. With 5 bases clipped from V and 4 bases from J, the junction kept 5 bases outside the gene matches. The CDR3 spells CASSPGTSGGAYNEQFF. Written as DNA, the CDR3 is TGTGCCAGCAGCCCCGGGACTAGCGGGGGGGCTTACAATGAGCAGTTCTTC.

The chain links TRBV24-1 to TRBJ1-5; the match to TRBD1 covers 7 bases. Germline V CDR1 and CDR2: KGHDR, SFDVKD. Trimming removed 4 bases from V and 10 bases from J; junction bases left unmatched: 12. This CDR3 has 15 amino acids. CDR3 sequence (DNA): TGTGCCACCAGTGAGACAGGGAACCGCCGGAGACCCCAGCATTTT. Translated, it gives CATSETGNRRRPQHF.

This clonotype was observed a handful of times. The rearrangement links TRBV15 to TRBJ2-1; 7 nucleotides line up with TRBD2. The V and J ends lost 0 bases and 10 bases, in that order; junction bases with no gene match: 6. The CDR3 has 14 amino acids. Germline V CDR1 and CDR2: LNHNV, YYDKDF (reference sequence). CDR3 region: CATSRDPGLEEQFF. The CDR3 DNA reads as TGTGCCACCAGCAGAGACCCCGGACTAGAGGAGCAGTTCTTC.

For this clonotype: Here the CDR3 omits its conserved ending phenylalanine or tryptophan, so a read error is the likely source. The V and J genes are TRBV28 and TRBJ1-2, with D possibly TRBD1 on 6 matching bases. The CDR3 is 14 amino acids. Germline-derived CDR1 and CDR2 are MDHEN and SYDVKM. V was trimmed by 5 bases and J by 3 bases, leaving 13 bases between them. The CDR3 DNA reads as TGTGCCAGCAGTCTACAGGGAAATTACTATGGCTACACCTGC. Amino acids: CASSLQGNYYGYTC.

The chain combines TRBV12-3 or TRBV12-4 with TRBJ2-1, with D perhaps TRBD1 (7 bases). This CDR3 region has 19 residues. Trimming left V 7 bases short and J 4 bases short, with 29 bases between. The CDR3 spells CASMSSRGFLRGGYNEQFF. CDR3 sequence (DNA): TGTGCCAGCATGTCTAGCAGGGGGTTCCTGCGGGGTGGTTACAATGAGCAGTTCTTC.

This chain joins TRBV6-6 and TRBJ2-4; TRBD2 might be the D (5 bases). V dropped 2 bases and J dropped 13 bases, with 12 bases sitting between them. Germline-derived CDR1 and CDR2 are MNHNY and SVGAGI (reference sequence). The CDR3 consists of 12 residues. The CDR3 region is CASSYGYGEQYF. The CDR3 DNA reads as TGTGCCAGCAGTTACGGTTACGGGGAGCAGTACTTC.

This clonotype has only a few counts. At one end the junction does not follow the germline gene, possibly because of a read error. This chain uses TRBV28 with TRBJ1-1; 7 nucleotides align to TRBD1. The CDR3 loop spans 15 amino acids. The germline V gene encodes CDR1 MDHEN and CDR2 SYDVKM. In DNA, the CDR3 is TGTGCCAGCAGTAATCCGACAGGGCGGAATACTGAAGCCTTCTTT. It yields the protein CASSNPTGRNTEAFF. The full variable domain, rest sourced from reference TRBV28 and TRBJ1-1, is DVKVTQSSRYLVKRTGEKVFLECVQDMDHENMFWYRQDPGLGLRLIYFSYDVKMKEKGDIPEGYSVSREKKERFSLILESASTNQTSMYLCASSNPTGRNTEAFFGQGTRLTVV.

This clonotype was counted between two and nine times. The chain joins TRBV7-8 to TRBJ2-3; TRBD2 agrees at 11 bases. CDR1 is SGHVS and CDR2 is FQNEAQ in the germline V gene. The V segment lost 1 base and the J segment 6 bases; nucleotides outside the gene matches: 9. The CDR3 runs to 17 residues. The CDR3 is CASSLVTSGSLTDTQYF. The CDR3 DNA follows: TGTGCCAGCAGCTTAGTTACTAGCGGGAGTCTTACGGATACGCAGTATTTT.

This clonotype turned up a few times. V usage is TRBV20-1 and J usage is TRBJ2-5; 9 nucleotides match TRBD2. V lost 1 base, J lost 1 base, and 4 bases stayed unmatched. This CDR3 is built from 15 residues. Looked up from germline, CDR1 is DFQATT and CDR2 is SNEGSKA (reference sequence). The CDR3 DNA is TGCAGTGCTAGAGTAGGTAGCGGGGGCCAAGAGACCCAGTACTTC. Translation gives CSARVGSGGQETQYF.

The chain recombines TRBV5-1 with TRBJ2-7, with 7 bases lining up with TRBD1. Germline loops: CDR1 SGHRS, CDR2 YFSETQ. V lost 0 bases to trimming and J lost 6 bases; unmatched junction nucleotides: 9. This CDR3 is 15 amino acids long. The chain's CDR3 is CASSLAITGDIEQYF. The CDR3 bases are TGCGCCAGCAGCTTGGCCATAACAGGGGACATCGAGCAGTACTTC.

The chain recombines TRBV6-2 or TRBV6-3 with TRBJ1-5, with TRBD1 as a possible D gene (5 bases). CDR1 is MNHEY, CDR2 SVGEGT, per germline. There are 15 residues in the CDR3. The V end lost 6 bases, the J end lost 5 bases, and 17 bases lay between the germline ends. In DNA, the CDR3 is TGTGCCAGCAGCCCAGGGTGGGCGATCGATCAGCCCCAGCATTTT. Translating gives CASSPGWAIDQPQHF.

This clonotype was observed a handful of times. This chain connects TRBV6-2 or TRBV6-3 to TRBJ2-3; D unresolved. Germline CDR1 MNHEY, CDR2 SVGEGT. V was cut by 5 bases and J by 4 bases, with 10 bases left in between. The CDR3 covers 13 residues. The CDR3 nucleotides read TGTGCCAGCAGTCGTTTTGGGCCAGATACGCAGTATTTT. Its protein is CASSRFGPDTQYF.

The table lists this clonotype with many counts. The CDR3 DNA is TGCAGCGTTGACGACAGGGCCAAAAACATTCAGTACTTC. This gives the protein CSVDDRAKNIQYF. The genes are TRBV29-1 and TRBJ2-4; D may be TRBD1 (6 bases). The CDR3 contains 13 residues. Trimming removed 3 bases from V and 1 base from J, with 7 bases in between. Germline-derived CDR1 and CDR2 are SQVTM and ANQGSEA.

The chain combines TRBV11-3 with TRBJ2-1; D is ambiguous. This CDR3 spans 13 amino acids. Germline CDR1 is SGHNT and CDR2 is YENEEA. V was clipped by 1 base and J by 6 bases, with 7 bases between them. In DNA, the CDR3 is TGTGCCAGCAGCTTAGCGGCCTGCAATGAGCAGTTCTTC. Its translation is CASSLAACNEQFF.

V is TRBV6-2 or TRBV6-3 and J is TRBJ2-7, with 9 bases identical to TRBD1. V trimming: 8 bases; J trimming: 0 bases; junction bases outside the gene matches: 5. The CDR3 is 14 residues long. Germline CDR1 MNHEY, CDR2 SVGEGT. CDR3: CASAKTGGSYEQYF. Here the CDR3 DNA reads TGTGCCAGCGCGAAGACAGGGGGCTCCTACGAGCAGTACTTC.

This chain joins TRBV11-2 and TRBJ1-3; D gene ambiguous. The ends were cut back, 5 bases at V and 4 bases at J, with 12 bases in the middle. Germline V gives CDR1 SGHAT, CDR2 FQNNGV. The length of the CDR3 is 14 residues. For the CDR3, the DNA is TGTGCCAGCAGCAGTTTCTTAGGGGGAAACACCATATATTTT. It encodes CASSSFLGGNTIYF.

This chain connects TRBV7-6 to TRBJ1-3; TRBD1 agrees at 7 bases. Germline assignment: CDR1 SGHVS and CDR2 FNYEAQ. The CDR3 consists of 17 residues. V trimming: 5 bases; J trimming: 0 bases; junction bases outside the gene matches: 10. This chain's CDR3 is CASSTGQAIYSGNTIYF. CDR3 DNA sequence: TGTGCCAGCAGCACAGGACAGGCCATCTACTCTGGAAACACCATATATTTT.

To note about this clonotype: This may come from a read error, since a much larger clone is one base off. The chain employs TRBV10-3 and TRBJ1-2, with D unresolved. The V end was cut by 2 bases, the J end by 8 bases, with 18 bases between. The CDR3 is 15 amino acids. The germline CDR1 and CDR2 sequences are ENHRY and SYGVKD. The CDR3 loop reads CAISERGQAGLGYTF. DNA of the CDR3: TGTGCCATCAGTGAGAGAGGGCAGGCGGGATTGGGCTACACCTTC.

With regard to this clonotype: A clone one base away is much larger, so this may be a read error. The chain couples TRBV27 to TRBJ1-2; no clear D gene. Germline V gene lookup returns CDR1 MNHEY and CDR2 SMNVEV (reference sequence). CDR3 length: 15 amino acids. Here the CDR3 DNA reads TGTGCCAGCAGTAGTAGGGCAGGAGGTCCGTATGGCAACACCTTC. This sequence encodes CASSSRAGGPYGNTF.

In the case of this clonotype: A much bigger clone sits one base away, suggesting this may be a read error. The gene calls are TRBV7-8 and TRBJ2-7; unclear D gene. The CDR3 has 15 amino acids. Germline CDR1 is SGHVS and CDR2 is FQNEAQ. In DNA, the CDR3 is TGTGCCAGCAGCTTAGGGGATCAGGTATCCTGCGAGCAGTACTTC. It specifies CASSLGDQVSCEQYF.

Points on this clonotype: A junction boundary mismatches the germline segment, possibly from a read error. The chain combines TRBV28 with TRBJ2-4, with 7 bases matching TRBD2. The CDR3 is 12 residues long. The germline V gene encodes CDR1 MDHEN and CDR2 SYDVKM. The CDR3 reads CVSIDRGGKGYF. The CDR3 DNA sequence: TGTGTCAGCATTGACCGCGGGGGAAAGGGGTACTTC.

The chain combines TRBV19 with TRBJ2-1; D possibly corresponds to TRBD2 (5 bases). There are 13 residues in the CDR3. Looked up from germline, CDR1 is LNHDA and CDR2 is SQIVND (reference sequence). V was pared by 3 bases and J by 10 bases, with 13 bases between. This chain's CDR3 is CASSIGAEREQFF. Here the CDR3 DNA reads TGTGCCAGTAGTATTGGAGCGGAGCGGGAGCAGTTCTTC.

This clonotype has just a few counts. The rearrangement uses TRBV5-1 and TRBJ1-2; unclear D gene. CDR3 length equals 14 residues. V dropped 0 bases and J dropped 6 bases, with 12 bases sitting between them. Germline-derived CDR1 and CDR2 are SGHRS and YFSETQ. The CDR3 nucleotides are TGCGCCAGCAGCTTGGCACTTCCTTCAGATGGCTACACCTTC. This sequence encodes CASSLALPSDGYTF.

V and J are TRBV10-2 and TRBJ1-5, with D possibly matching TRBD1 (5 bases). Germline V lookup: CDR1 WSHSY, CDR2 SAAADI. The CDR3 runs to 15 residues. Trimming took off 3 bases at V and 7 bases at J, with 16 bases between the two ends. The CDR3 protein is CASSEGAGDRQPQHF. CDR3 DNA: TGCGCCAGCAGTGAAGGAGCGGGGGATAGGCAGCCCCAGCATTTT.

To note about this clonotype: At one end the junction does not follow the germline gene, possibly because of a read error. The rearrangement joins TRBV11-2 to TRBJ1-4; no definite D call. The CDR3 has 13 amino acids. Germline V gives CDR1 SGHAT, CDR2 FQNNGV. The CDR3 here is CASSLSGEETLFF. The CDR3 DNA sequence: TGTGCCAGCAGCTTATCCGGGGAAGAAACACTGTTTTTT.

About this clonotype itself: Compared with germline, one end of the junction differs, possibly owing to a read error. In DNA form, the CDR3 reads TGTGCTAGCAGCGCTGGACAGGGCAGTGGGGCTTTCTTT. This translates into CASSAGQGSGAFF. The gene calls are TRBV9 and TRBJ1-1; 8 bases align to TRBD1. The germline CDR1 and CDR2 sequences are SGDLS and YYNGEE. The CDR3 is 13 amino acids.